This T cell receptor beta chain comes out of a study of CD8+ T cells in alopecia areata. RNA, once extracted, was reverse transcribed into cDNA for use as the sequencing template. Libraries were prepared by immunoSEQ multiplex PCR; TCRdb keeps only in-frame clonotypes and omits some of them. Here the sample spans about 180,000 clones, 51% being singletons. The treatment here: oral pan-JAK inhibitor, 5-10 mg twice daily. It was from alopecia areata patients that lesional scalp punch biopsies and peripheral blood were collected. Sequenced here: CD8+ T cells sorted from blood, sampled at week 52, from a patient treated with tofacitinib. The TCR sequence derives from a human donor with alopecia areata.

CDR3 DNA sequence: TGTGCCAGCAGTTGGGGACTAGCGGGGGGGGAATCTAACACAGATACGCAGTATTTT. Amino acid sequence: CASSWGLAGGESNTDTQYF. The chain has TRBV27 and TRBJ2-3; 16 nucleotides align to TRBD2. V lost 4 bases, J lost 2 bases, and 9 bases stayed unmatched. The germline V gene has CDR1 MNHEY and CDR2 SMNVEV (reference sequence). This CDR3 region has 19 residues.